These T cell receptor beta chains were read from a single sample in a study of OX40 agonist ivuxolimab in advanced cancers. TCRdb's table, derived via immunoSEQ multiplex PCR, lists solely in-frame clones and lacks some. The table includes fewer than 40,000 clones, roughly nine tenths detected once. Material: CD4+ or CD8+ T cells sorted from blood, obtained in a trial of the OX40 agonist ivuxolimab. Source of these receptors: an adult with an advanced solid tumor such as melanoma, head and neck, liver or kidney cancer. The CDR3 runs from the conserved cysteine through the conserved F or W. D genes are given only for firm matches. Part of the rows lack a size; the others show once, few, many or a class for expanded clones.

cdr3_nt	cdr3_aa	v_call	j_call	clone_size	d_call
TGTGCCTGGAGAGACAGGGTCACTGAAGCTTTCTTT	CAWRDRVTEAFF	TRBV30	TRBJ1-1	NA	TRBD1
TGTGCCAGCAGCCCATCCGGGACTGGCGCAGATACGCAGTATTTT	CASSPSGTGADTQYF	TRBV7-3	TRBJ2-3	NA	NA
TGTGCCAGCAGCAGAAATAGCGGGAGTAAGGTCGGGAAGCTGTTTTTT	CASSRNSGSKVGKLFF	TRBV11-3	TRBJ2-2	NA	TRBD2
TGTGCCAGCAGCTTAGACGGGACCGCAGATACGCAGTATTTT	CASSLDGTADTQYF	TRBV7-3	TRBJ2-3	NA	NA
TGTGCCTGGAGCGACAGGGCTGGCTACACCTTC	CAWSDRAGYTF	TRBV30	TRBJ1-2	NA	TRBD1
TGTGCCAGCGGGACAGTGGACACTGAAGCTTTCTTT	CASGTVDTEAFF	TRBV5-4	TRBJ1-1	NA	TRBD1
TGCGCCAGCAGCCCTAGACGGGGGGGCGTAGCCTCTGGAAACACCATATATTTT	CASSPRRGGVASGNTIYF	TRBV4-3	TRBJ1-3	NA	NA
TGTGCCAGCAGCTTTTGGGGGGGGCACCTCTCCTACGAGCAGTACTTC	CASSFWGGHLSYEQYF	TRBV5-4	TRBJ2-7	NA	NA
TGTGCCAGCAGCGTTCTGCTCTACAATGAGCAGTTCTTC	CASSVLLYNEQFF	TRBV9	TRBJ2-1	NA	NA
TGTGCCAGTACGGGGACTAGTTTTGTCACCGGGGAGCTGTTTTTT	CASTGTSFVTGELFF	TRBV19	TRBJ2-2	NA	TRBD2
TGTGCCTGTAAACCGACAGGGAACTACGAGCAGTACTTC	CACKPTGNYEQYF	TRBV30	TRBJ2-7	NA	TRBD1
TGTGCCAGCAGCCAGGGGGACTCCGCGACTAACGAGCAGTACTTC	CASSQGDSATNEQYF	TRBV7-6	TRBJ2-7	NA	NA
TGTGCCAGCAGCAGCCGGGACAGGAATTCACCCCTCCACTTT	CASSSRDRNSPLHF	TRBV5-4	TRBJ1-6	NA	TRBD1
TGTGCCAGCAGCCCGGGACAGAATATCCAAGAGACCCAGTACTTC	CASSPGQNIQETQYF	TRBV11-2	TRBJ2-5	once	TRBD1
TGTGCCAGCAGTAAAAGGACAGGGCATTCCGCTGAAGCTTTCTTT	CASSKRTGHSAEAFF	TRBV6-5	TRBJ1-1	NA	TRBD1
TGCGCCAGCAGCCCTGGACAGGCGAACACCGGGGAGCTGTTTTTT	CASSPGQANTGELFF	TRBV5-1	TRBJ2-2	NA	TRBD1
TGCGCCAGCAGTCAGCGGGCAGATACGCAGTATTTT	CASSQRADTQYF	TRBV10-1	TRBJ2-3	NA	NA
TGTGCCAGCAGTTTACCAGGGCATCAGCCCCAGCATTTT	CASSLPGHQPQHF	TRBV28	TRBJ1-5	NA	NA
TGCGCCAGCAGCAGGCTAGCGGGGAGCACAGATACGCAGTATTTT	CASSRLAGSTDTQYF	TRBV5-1	TRBJ2-3	NA	TRBD2
TGCGCCAGCAGCCCAGGCTCTGGGATCTATGGCTACACCTTC	CASSPGSGIYGYTF	TRBV23-1	TRBJ1-2	NA	NA
TGTGCCAGCAGCTTAATGTCGGGAGGCGGGACAGATACGCAGTATTTT	CASSLMSGGGTDTQYF	TRBV7-3	TRBJ2-3	NA	TRBD2
TGTGCCAGCAGTACTACCTCAGGGGTGGGTCAGCCCCAGCATTTT	CASSTTSGVGQPQHF	TRBV28	TRBJ1-5	NA	NA
TGTGCCAGCAGCAGCCGGGAGTATGATTCACCCCTCCACTTT	CASSSREYDSPLHF	TRBV9	TRBJ1-6	NA	NA
TGCGCCAGCAGCTTCCAAGGTGGGTACAATGAGCAGTTCTTC	CASSFQGGYNEQFF	TRBV5-1	TRBJ2-1	NA	NA
TGTGCCAGCAGCTTAGTCGGGAGTCGGTACGAGCAGTACTTC	CASSLVGSRYEQYF	TRBV11-2	TRBJ2-7	NA	NA
TGTGCCAGCAGTCTAGCGGGGAACACCGGGGAGCTGTTTTTT	CASSLAGNTGELFF	TRBV9	TRBJ2-2	NA	TRBD2
TGTGCCAGCAGCTTGCAAGTAGGGCCTAGCGGGGCTGCAGATACGCAGTATTTT	CASSLQVGPSGAADTQYF	TRBV5-6	TRBJ2-3	NA	TRBD2
TGTGCCAGCTCACGACAGGAGACCCAGTACTTC	CASSRQETQYF	TRBV18	TRBJ2-5	NA	NA
TGTGCCAGCAGCTTGGAGTCAGGTATTCAGCCCCAGCATTTT	CASSLESGIQPQHF	TRBV5-5	TRBJ1-5	NA	NA
TGCACCAGCAGCTCAGAGGCTCCTCTCCGCGAGCAGTACTTC	CTSSSEAPLREQYF	TRBV1	TRBJ2-7	NA	NA
TGCGCCAGCAGCTTTGGAGACAGGGCTGAAGAGACCCAGTACTTC	CASSFGDRAEETQYF	TRBV5-1	TRBJ2-5	NA	TRBD1
TGCGCCAGCGGCTTAACGGGGGGGCCGGAGACCCAGTACTTC	CASGLTGGPETQYF	TRBV5-1	TRBJ2-5	NA	TRBD2
TGTGCCAGCAGTCTCCTACAGGAGCAGTACTTC	CASSLLQEQYF	TRBV6-5	TRBJ2-7	once	NA
TGTGCCAGCAGCCAAGTTTCAGTTCCTCAGTACTTC	CASSQVSVPQYF	TRBV14	TRBJ2-7	NA	NA
TGTGCCAGCACCCCTGGGCCCCAGAGAGAGCAGTACTTC	CASTPGPQREQYF	TRBV7-2	TRBJ2-7	few	NA
TGTGCCAGCAGTATTGGGACGGTCTCCTACGAGCAGTACTTC	CASSIGTVSYEQYF	TRBV27	TRBJ2-7	NA	NA
TGCGCCAGCAGTGAGACAGGGGCGGCCTACGAGCAGTACTTC	CASSETGAAYEQYF	TRBV10-1	TRBJ2-7	NA	TRBD1
TGCGCCAGCAGCCAAGTTCCGCACGAGCAGTACTTC	CASSQVPHEQYF	TRBV4-3	TRBJ2-7	NA	NA